One sample yielded the 28 T cell receptor beta chains listed below, sequenced in a study of blood T cell repertoires in COVID-19. Only in-frame clones appear in the TCRdb table, and some are missing; sequencing was by immunoSEQ multiplex PCR. The profile shows 210,000 or so clones, approximately 84% of them singletons. The sample consisted of peripheral blood. The receptors were sampled from a man aged 45-60 years with acute or convalescent COVID-19.

About this clone itself: Other DNA sequences in this specimen translate into the identical CDR3. The CDR3 reads CASSFSGDYGYTF. The CDR3, as DNA: TGTGCCAGCAGTTTTTCCGGGGACTATGGCTACACCTTC. The chain has TRBV12-3 or TRBV12-4 and TRBJ1-2, with D hard to call. V dropped 3 bases and J dropped 3 bases, with 8 bases sitting between them. CDR3 length: 13 amino acids.

The V call is TRBV30, the J call TRBJ1-1; 7 bases are a match to TRBD1. Germline V gene lookup returns CDR1 GTSNPN and CDR2 SVGIG (reference sequence). The CDR3 extends over 12 amino acids. J was trimmed by 8 bases and V by 0 bases; bases with no gene match: 3. The CDR3 DNA is TGTGCCTGGAGTGTAAACAGGGGCGAAGCTTTCTTT. Translated: CAWSVNRGEAFF. Filled out from reference TRBV30 and TRBJ1-1, the complete variable domain reads SQTIHQWPATLVQPVGSPLSLECTVEGTSNPNLYWYRQAAGRGLQLLFYSVGIGQISSEVPQNLSASRPQDRQFILSSKKLLLSDSGFYLCAWSVNRGEAFFGQGTRLTVV.

A note on this clone: This same CDR3 is encoded by further DNA sequences in the sample. This chain links TRBV6-5 with TRBJ1-1; D not certain. V was shortened by 6 bases and J by 1 base, with 6 bases between the two germline ends. Germline CDR1 and CDR2: MNHEY and SVGAGI. The CDR3 contains 12 residues. CDR3: CASRAGNTEAFF. CDR3 sequence (DNA): TGTGCCAGCAGGGCTGGGAACACTGAAGCTTTCTTT.

V gene TRBV5-1 combines with J gene TRBJ2-7, with 9 bases fitting TRBD1. Germline CDR1 reads SGHRS; CDR2 reads YFSETQ. CDR3 size: 15 residues. The V and J ends lost 4 bases and 3 bases, in that order; junction bases with no gene match: 8. The CDR3 is CASSQLPGQGYEQYF. In DNA form, the CDR3 reads TGCGCCAGCAGCCAGTTACCGGGACAGGGCTACGAGCAGTACTTC.

The V and J genes are TRBV2 and TRBJ2-3; D not certain. The germline V and J ends were trimmed by 5 bases and 2 bases, with 2 bases remaining between them. The CDR3 contains 11 residues. CDR1 SNHLY and CDR2 FYNNEI come from the germline V gene. CDR3 nucleotide sequence: TGTGCCAGCAGTTACACAGATACGCAGTATTTT. Residues: CASSYTDTQYF. Together with reference TRBV2 and TRBJ2-3, the CDR3 gives the full variable domain: EPEVTQTPSHQVTQMGQEVILRCVPISNHLYFYWYRQILGQKVEFLVSFYNNEISEKSEIFDDQFSVERPDGSNFTLKIRSTKLEDSAMYFCASSYTDTQYFGPGTRLTVL.

In this sample, this clone turned up a few times. The chain joins TRBV18 to TRBJ2-7; 9 bases fit TRBD1. The CDR3 is made up of 11 amino acids. J gave up 5 bases and V 10 bases, and 3 bases lay outside the gene matches. The germline CDR1 and CDR2 sequences are KGHSH and LQKENI. The CDR3 spells CATRTGDEQYF. In nucleotides, the CDR3 is TGTGCCACCCGGACAGGGGACGAGCAGTACTTC.

The chain carries TRBV18 and TRBJ2-7, with 13 bases aligning to TRBD2. Germline V gives CDR1 KGHSH, CDR2 LQKENI. The CDR3 loop spans 15 amino acids. After removal of 5 bases from V and 3 bases from J, the junction contained 4 bases not matched to a gene. The CDR3 protein is CASSVTSGGIYEQYF. CDR3 nucleotide sequence: TGTGCCAGCTCAGTGACTAGCGGGGGGATCTACGAGCAGTACTTC.

The chain uses TRBV28 and TRBJ2-7, with 8 bases identical to TRBD2. The V gene end was trimmed by 3 bases and the J gene end by 3 bases; junction bases not matched to a gene: 7. CDR3 length equals 15 residues. CDR1 is MDHEN, CDR2 SYDVKM, per germline. This CDR3 is CASSLPSGPYYEQYF. DNA for the CDR3: TGTGCCAGCAGTTTGCCTAGCGGGCCTTACTACGAGCAGTACTTC.

The rearrangement links TRBV18 to TRBJ1-4; 10 nucleotides match TRBD1. The CDR3 spans 14 residues. Germline-derived CDR1 and CDR2 are KGHSH and LQKENI. V trimming: 6 bases; J trimming: 8 bases; junction bases outside the gene matches: 6. The CDR3 here is CASSRQGAGEKLFF. CDR3 in DNA: TGTGCCAGCTCGAGACAGGGGGCAGGCGAAAAACTGTTTTTT.

The J gene is TRBJ1-5, the V gene TRBV3-1 (or the pseudogene TRBV3-2), with D unclear. Germline CDR1 and CDR2: LGHDT and YNNKEL (reference sequence). V was pared by 4 bases and J by 2 bases, with 12 bases between. The length of the CDR3 is 15 residues. In DNA form, the CDR3 reads TGTGCCAGCAGCCCCACGGAGAAGGGCAATCAGCCCCAGCATTTT. As protein: CASSPTEKGNQPQHF.

The chain has TRBV19 and TRBJ1-1; 8 bases map to TRBD1. The germline gives CDR1 LNHDA, CDR2 SQIVND (reference sequence). V dropped 5 bases and J dropped 11; count of bases not matched to a gene: 7. The CDR3 has 12 residues. The CDR3 region is CASSFRTGLAFF. The CDR3 DNA reads TGTGCCAGTAGTTTTAGGACAGGGCTGGCTTTCTTT. The variable domain in full, completed from reference TRBV19 and TRBJ1-1, reads DGGITQSPKYLFRKEGQNVTLSCEQNLNHDAMYWYRQDPGQGLRLIYYSQIVNDFQKGDIAEGYSVSREKKESFPLTVTSAQKNPTAFYLCASSFRTGLAFFGQGTRLTVV.

This chain uses TRBV10-1 with TRBJ2-1; 7 bases agree with TRBD2. V shed 4 bases and J 6 bases; nucleotides not matched to a gene: 6. The CDR3 spans 14 residues. Germline-derived CDR1 and CDR2 are WNHNN and SYGVQD (reference sequence). The CDR3 nucleotides read TGCGCCAGCAGTGCGGCTAGCGGTCTCAATGAGCAGTTCTTC. Translating gives CASSAASGLNEQFF.

This clone was observed a few times. The chain couples TRBV6-1 to TRBJ1-1; TRBD1 aligns across 8 bases. CDR1 and CDR2 (germline): MNHNS, SASEGT. V was pared by 3 bases and J by 4 bases, with 7 bases of the junction left unmatched. The CDR3 extends over 15 amino acids. CDR3 sequence reads: CASSEGQVRSTEAFF. CDR3 DNA sequence: TGTGCCAGCAGTGAGGGACAGGTACGAAGCACTGAAGCTTTCTTT.

The gene calls are TRBV12-3 or TRBV12-4 and TRBJ1-5; no reliable D call. The CDR3 extends over 13 amino acids. Trimming removed 7 bases from V and 2 bases from J, with 9 bases in between. The CDR3 nucleotides are TGTGCCAGCACGAACGGGGGCAATCAGCCCCAGCATTTT. It is translated as CASTNGGNQPQHF.

The chain combines TRBV5-1 with TRBJ1-1; no clear D gene. Germline assignment: CDR1 SGHRS and CDR2 YFSETQ. The CDR3 covers 15 residues. The ends were cut back, 4 bases at V and 12 bases at J, with 25 bases in the middle. In DNA form, the CDR3 reads TGCGCCAGCAGCCCCTTCCGGACCGGGAACTCAAACACTTTCTTT. It specifies CASSPFRTGNSNTFF.

V usage is TRBV5-8 and J usage is TRBJ2-3; 9 nucleotides agree with TRBD1. After removal of 7 bases from V and 14 bases from J, the junction contained 14 bases not matched to a gene. CDR1 and CDR2 (germline): SGHTS, YDEGEE. This CDR3 spans 13 amino acids. CDR3 in DNA: TGTGCCAGCTTGGGACAGGGAAGGGCCACAGGGTATTTT. Protein: CASLGQGRATGYF.

The V and J genes are TRBV5-6 and TRBJ1-1, with a possible D match to TRBD1 (6 bases). The germline CDR1 and CDR2 sequences are SGHDT and YYEEEE. V was trimmed by 1 base and J by 5 bases, leaving 6 bases between them. The CDR3 is made up of 12 amino acids. CDR3 DNA sequence: TGTGCCAGCAGCTTGACAGGGACTGAAGCTTTCTTT. Protein product: CASSLTGTEAFF.

This chain links TRBV12-3 or TRBV12-4 with TRBJ1-4; D call uncertain. This CDR3 spans 13 amino acids. V was trimmed by 9 bases and J by 0 bases, leaving 8 bases between them. CDR3 nucleotides: TGTGCCAGTTCTATTGCAACTAATGAAAAACTGTTTTTT. This codes for CASSIATNEKLFF.

This clone occurred a few times. The gene calls are TRBV4-1 and TRBJ2-1, with TRBD1 matching 9 bases. CDR1 and CDR2 (germline): MGHRA, YSYEKL. The CDR3 is 17 amino acids. Germline trimming cut 5 bases from V and 0 bases from J; bases unmatched to any gene: 8. As DNA, the CDR3 is TGCGCCAGCAGCAACCGGGACAGGGCCCTCTCCTACAATGAGCAGTTCTTC. Translation: CASSNRDRALSYNEQFF.

The rearrangement uses TRBV5-1 and TRBJ2-2; TRBD1 matches 9 bases. This CDR3 comprises 17 residues. Germline loops: CDR1 SGHRS, CDR2 YFSETQ. V lost 6 bases, J lost 2 bases, and 11 bases stayed unmatched. The CDR3 protein is CASTPYPGQGNTGELFF. The CDR3, as DNA: TGCGCCAGCACCCCATATCCGGGACAGGGAAACACCGGGGAGCTGTTTTTT.

The gene calls are TRBV30 and TRBJ1-4; TRBD1 matches 7 bases. Germline CDR1 GTSNPN, CDR2 SVGIG (reference sequence). The CDR3 length is 15 residues. The V segment lost 5 bases and the J segment 3 bases; nucleotides outside the gene matches: 9. This chain's CDR3 is CAWGKQGIANEKLFF. CDR3 nucleotide sequence: TGTGCCTGGGGAAAACAGGGGATTGCTAATGAAAAACTGTTTTTT.

The J gene is TRBJ2-2, the V gene TRBV6-5; 9 positions match TRBD1. Germline loops: CDR1 MNHEY, CDR2 SVGAGI. The CDR3 is made up of 16 amino acids. The V and J ends lost 2 bases and 1 base, in that order; junction bases with no gene match: 2. CDR3 sequence: CASSYTGQGNTGELFF. DNA for the CDR3: TGTGCCAGCAGTTACACGGGACAGGGGAACACCGGGGAGCTGTTTTTT.

A word on this clone: At the DNA level, this CDR3 is encoded by other sequences in the same sample as well. The chain couples TRBV18 to TRBJ2-7; maybe TRBD2 (6 bases). Per germline, CDR1 KGHSH and CDR2 LQKENI. The CDR3 covers 13 residues. The V gene lost 3 bases and the J gene lost 5 bases, with 11 bases spanning the gap. CDR3 amino acids: CASSPGGGNEQYF. CDR3 coding DNA: TGTGCCAGCTCACCGGGTGGAGGGAACGAGCAGTACTTC.

This clone was observed a handful of times. The chain uses TRBV12-3 or TRBV12-4 and TRBJ1-1; no clear D gene. V dropped 8 bases and J dropped 0 bases, with 10 bases sitting between them. The length of the CDR3 is 13 residues. The CDR3 spells CASCGTLNTEAFF. In DNA, the CDR3 is TGTGCCAGCTGCGGAACTCTGAACACTGAAGCTTTCTTT.

The rearrangement joins TRBV6-1 to TRBJ1-5; no reliable D call. The V end was cut by 1 base, the J end by 0 bases, with 10 bases between. CDR3 size: 16 residues. Germline loops: CDR1 MNHNS, CDR2 SASEGT. CDR3 nucleotide sequence: TGTGCCAGCAGTGAAGTTCTCAGTTATAGCAATCAGCCCCAGCATTTT. Translated: CASSEVLSYSNQPQHF.

V gene TRBV2 combines with J gene TRBJ1-3; D not resolved. In germline, CDR1 is SNHLY, CDR2 FYNNEI. This CDR3 region has 14 residues. Trimming shortened V by 2 bases and J by 4 bases, and 9 bases separated the two germline ends. CDR3 DNA sequence: TGTGCCAGCAGTGAATCGTCACGGGGAAACACCATATATTTT. This encodes CASSESSRGNTIYF.

The chain combines TRBV5-1 with TRBJ1-1; 7 bases are a match to TRBD1. Germline trimming cut 7 bases from V and 1 base from J; bases unmatched to any gene: 10. The germline CDR1 and CDR2 sequences are SGHRS and YFSETQ. This CDR3 region has 15 residues. Here the CDR3 DNA reads TGCGCCAGCTCCCTGAGCACAGGGGAGAACACTGAAGCTTTCTTT. This encodes CASSLSTGENTEAFF. The full variable domain, completed using reference TRBV5-1 and TRBJ1-1, is KAGVTQTPRYLIKTRGQQVTLSCSPISGHRSVSWYQQTPGQGLQFLFEYFSETQRNKGNFPGRFSGRQFSNSRSEMNVSTLELGDSALYLCASSLSTGENTEAFFGQGTRLTVV.

This sequence joins TRBV7-3 and TRBJ1-1; D possibly corresponds to TRBD1 (5 bases). The CDR3 spans 16 residues. In germline, CDR1 is SGHTA, CDR2 FQGTGA. V dropped 2 bases and J dropped 0 bases, with 13 bases sitting between them. Here the CDR3 DNA reads TGTGCCAGCAGCTTATGGGGCGCAGGGATGAACACTGAAGCTTTCTTT. This codes for CASSLWGAGMNTEAFF. The full variable domain, its missing parts supplied by reference TRBV7-3 and TRBJ1-1, is GAGVSQTPSNKVTEKGKYVELRCDPISGHTALYWYRQSLGQGPEFLIYFQGTGAADDSGLPNDRFFAVRPEGSVSTLKIQRTERGDSAVYLCASSLWGAGMNTEAFFGQGTRLTVV.